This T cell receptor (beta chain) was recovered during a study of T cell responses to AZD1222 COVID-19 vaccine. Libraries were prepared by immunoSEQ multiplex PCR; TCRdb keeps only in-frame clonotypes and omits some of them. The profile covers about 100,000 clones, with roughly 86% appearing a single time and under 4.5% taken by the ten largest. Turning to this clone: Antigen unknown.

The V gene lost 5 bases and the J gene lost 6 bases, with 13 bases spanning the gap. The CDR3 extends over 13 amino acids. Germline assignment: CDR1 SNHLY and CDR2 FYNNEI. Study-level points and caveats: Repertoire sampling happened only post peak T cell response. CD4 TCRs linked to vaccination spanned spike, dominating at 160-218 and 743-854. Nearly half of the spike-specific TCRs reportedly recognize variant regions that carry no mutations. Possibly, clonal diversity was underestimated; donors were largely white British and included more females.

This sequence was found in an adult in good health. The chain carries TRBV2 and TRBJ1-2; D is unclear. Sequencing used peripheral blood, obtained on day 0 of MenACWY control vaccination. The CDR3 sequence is CASSPSGYHGYTF. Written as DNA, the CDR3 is TGTGCCAGCAGTCCCTCCGGGTACCATGGCTACACCTTC.